Below are 2 T cell receptor beta chains sequenced from a single sample in a study of cytomegalovirus exposure and HLA in healthy donors. The PCR used 60 Vbeta and 13 Jbeta primers. Clones were read by immunoSEQ multiplex PCR, and TCRdb kept only the in-frame ones, dropping some. Of about 150,000 clones listed, roughly 74% are singletons. Sequences were obtained from PBMCs. These receptors all come from a man younger than 35 in good health and CMV-seronegative.

The sample holds a few counts of this clone. This chain joins TRBV4-2 and TRBJ1-2, with TRBD1 as a possible D gene (5 bases). Germline loops: CDR1 LGHNA, CDR2 YNFKEQ. Trimming left V 2 bases short and J 8 bases short, with 18 bases between. There are 15 residues in the CDR3. Here the CDR3 reads CASSQPYDSLLGYTF. CDR3 coding DNA: TGTGCCAGCAGCCAACCGTACGACAGTTTATTAGGCTACACCTTC.

The chain links TRBV4-3 to TRBJ1-2; 7 bases are shared with TRBD1. Germline V gene sequence: CDR1 LGHNA, CDR2 YSLEER. Trimming took 0 bases from V and 1 from J; bases not matched to a gene: 5. The CDR3 sequence is 16 residues long. The CDR3, as DNA: TGCGCCAGCAGCCAAGACACCGGGACAGTTAACTATGGCTACACCTTC. This translates into CASSQDTGTVNYGYTF.